This T cell receptor beta chain stems from a study of blood T cell repertoires in COVID-19 (dated by TCRdb to 2019 to 2021). Turning to the overall study: Samples from collaborators originated in the United States, Italy and Spain and spanned both the acute and convalescent phases of COVID-19. The material from the prospective study consisted of cDNA or gDNA derived from T cells, B-cell-depleted T cells, or PBMCs. Subjects who had been exposed to COVID-19, were actively infected with it, or had recovered from it provided the deeply sampled blood TCRbeta repertoires that made up the dataset. The repertoires were made available in a free public database intended to serve as a resource for research on the immune response to SARS-CoV-2. Samples came from the ongoing ImmuneRACE study (first 160 participants) plus 1,254 subjects from 6 global collaborators. A de-identified subject ID, COVID-19 status, age in years and sex were almost always included in the sample metadata. Where HLA class I and class II types were available, the types were taken from metadata supplied by the sample provider, not from assay-based typing. Study-wide conclusions, independent of this receptor: The amount of clinical and demographic metadata varied by source and participant and was provided uncurated.

TCRbeta CDR3 regions were amplified from genomic DNA by means of the immunoSEQ Assay, a bias-controlled multiplex PCR. Concerning the study's data processing: The number of nucleated cells in each sample was estimated by amplification of reference gene primers within the assay. To quantify the absolute abundance of each unique TCRbeta CDR3 rearrangement, sequence reads were collapsed and filtered. For each sample, productive Simpson clonality was calculated as the square root of Simpson's diversity index across productive rearrangements. Imported from immuneACCESS, the table was reduced by TCRdb to in-frame sequences with V and J called. These copies leave out some clones; in studies compared against another copy, an unresolved V gene accounts for under half, and the cause of the remainder is not known. Clonal size and the V and J genes are those of that table, whereas D and trimming came from the DNA. The sample table holds nearly 400,000 clones, of which under 90% were seen once. The ten most abundant clones make up approximately 1.5% of the sample.

After removal of 2 bases from V and 4 bases from J, the junction retains 3 bases not matched to a gene. CDR3 length: 15 amino acids, cysteine to phenylalanine. The DNA shown is the 45-base CDR3, in frame from base 1. Reading the germline V gene gives CDR1 MNHEY and CDR2 SVGEGT. Participants in the prospective study were aged about 18 to 95 years, lived in 20 to 25 United States geographic areas, and enrolled through a virtual design. Cohort assignment in the prospective study relied on participant-reported clinical history from a screening survey and a study questionnaire. Recovered participants in ImmuneRACE Cohort 3 were defined by two consecutive negative NP/OP PCR tests, clearance by a healthcare professional, or resolution of symptoms. Mobile phlebotomists in the prospective study collected whole blood, serum and a nasopharyngeal or oropharyngeal swab from every participant. Over a roughly two-month period, participants in the prospective study had the option of providing additional blood draws and questionnaires. Before DNA extraction, prospective study blood samples were shipped either frozen or at room temperature.

This clone was detected once. The clone's antigen remains unknown. One base away there is no much larger clone; base qualities are not given. Recombination linked TRBV6-2 or TRBV6-3 to TRBJ2-1, and TRBD2 matches 9 of the central bases. Sequencing was carried out using PBMCs or T cells enriched from blood (not recorded which). The clonotype was recovered from a woman in her 30s who had recovered from COVID-19. The nucleotides are TGTGCCAGCAGTTACGAGAGCGGGGGGTACAATGAGCAGTTCTTC. Protein translation: CASSYESGGYNEQFF.